This is a list of T cell receptor beta chains from one sample in a study of blood T cell repertoires in COVID-19. Repertoires were generated with immunoSEQ multiplex PCR, while TCRdb's copy carries only in-frame clones and drops some. The sample consists of fewer than 350,000 clones, less than 85% of them appearing once. The material sequenced was PBMCs or T cells enriched from blood (not recorded which). Receptors were obtained from a woman between 45 and 60 years old who had recovered from COVID-19. Both conserved end residues are part of each CDR3. Each record gives: V gene, J gene, CDR3 protein.

TRBV6-5,TRBJ2-7,CASIQLGGGAYEQYF
TRBV24-1,TRBJ1-2,CATSGDSYGYTF
TRBV6-4,TRBJ1-6,CASSQDYGDSPLHF
TRBV28,TRBJ1-3,CASSSPMSLSGNTIYF
TRBV6-5,TRBJ2-2,CASSPSLAGELFF
TRBV28,TRBJ2-5,CASSFSRGLETQYF
TRBV20-1,TRBJ1-2,CSAPDGYTF
TRBV5-1,TRBJ1-2,CASSPGQGRGYTF
TRBV6-6,TRBJ1-5,CASSPPYRAWSNQPQHF
TRBV5-1,TRBJ2-1,CASSKLGTGVNNEQFF
TRBV5-8,TRBJ1-1,CASSLYGDRALEAFF
TRBV5-1,TRBJ1-1,CASTFAGDTEAFF
TRBV10-1,TRBJ2-5,CASSLPNRGLGETQYF
TRBV6-5,TRBJ1-1,CASSSPRGQGNTEAFF
TRBV7-9,TRBJ2-3,CASSSDSSVGRGATDTQYF
TRBV24-1,TRBJ2-6,CAPPWQGAGGANVLTF
TRBV9,TRBJ2-7,CASSPLASGTLYEQYF
TRBV30,TRBJ1-5,CAWSFGEYSNQPQHF
TRBV15,TRBJ1-2,CATSLDRVYGYTF
TRBV27,TRBJ1-6,CASSLSGGDRGSPLHF
TRBV6-5,TRBJ1-2,CASSYAGTGKDGYTF
TRBV5-5,TRBJ2-5,CASSLVGTGGLGETQYF
TRBV7-3,TRBJ1-1,CASSLYGLMNTEAFF
TRBV27,TRBJ2-7,CASSPQTILAGDTYEQYF
TRBV7-7,TRBJ1-4,CASSFDRSDPQLFF
TRBV28,TRBJ1-5,CASRLGQGINQPQHF
TRBV18,TRBJ1-3,CASSPGQAPSGNTIYF
TRBV10-3,TRBJ1-1,CAISESRGRNTEAFF
TRBV3-1/TRBV3-2,TRBJ1-1,CASSLRQASGTEAFF
TRBV29-1,TRBJ2-7,CSVLPDSSYEQYF
TRBV7-9,TRBJ2-3,CASSSPGLEAHTQYF
TRBV30,TRBJ1-5,CAWSALKGGNQPQHF
TRBV18,TRBJ1-1,CASSIRDSMNTEAFF
TRBV4-3,TRBJ1-4,CASSQGPGTNEKLFF
TRBV11-2,TRBJ1-1,CASSLTGGQNTEAFF
TRBV7-2,TRBJ2-7,CASSSTAASSYEQYF
TRBV30,TRBJ1-4,CAWNGRGNEKLFF